These 3 T cell receptor beta chains were sequenced from one sample in a study of shared clonotypes between healthy human individuals. Positively selected for CCR7, the CD45RO-negative cells used as naive CD8 cells excluded terminally differentiated effector memory CD45RA+ cells. Profiling relied on immunoSEQ multiplex PCR, and the TCRdb table lists in-frame clones only, not all of them. The sample has around 1.9 million clones; just over 90% are singletons. Sequencing was performed on naive CD8+ T cells from PBMCs. The receptors come from a man between 18 and 35 years old in good health. Some clones in this sample may be carry-over from other donors' samples.

The chain employs TRBV27 and TRBJ2-7; TRBD1 aligns across 11 bases. Per germline, CDR1 MNHEY and CDR2 SMNVEV (reference sequence). The CDR3 is 15 residues long. V dropped 10 bases and J dropped 4; count of bases not matched to a gene: 12. The CDR3 DNA follows: TGTGCCACTACACTTCGTGGGACAGGGGGATACGAGCAGTACTTC. This encodes CATTLRGTGGYEQYF.

The chain uses TRBV2 and TRBJ2-7; 9 nucleotides line up with TRBD1. CDR1 and CDR2 (germline): SNHLY, FYNNEI. The J segment lost 5 bases and the V segment lost 8 bases, leaving 16 bases of the junction unmatched. The CDR3 covers 16 residues. The CDR3 DNA reads as TGTGCCAGCCTTTCCACTGGACAGGGGCCTATAGACGAGCAGTACTTC. This encodes CASLSTGQGPIDEQYF.

This rearrangement joins TRBV7-3 to TRBJ2-3, with TRBD2 matching over 12 bases. V trimming: 5 bases; J trimming: 3 bases; junction bases outside the gene matches: 6. The length of the CDR3 is 16 residues. Germline CDR1 is SGHTA and CDR2 is FQGTGA. In nucleotides, the CDR3 is TGTGCCAGCAGCGCCCGGACTAGCGGGAAGACAGATACGCAGTATTTT. Amino acids: CASSARTSGKTDTQYF.